This TCR beta chain was identified in a study of diagnostic markers for celiac disease (dated by TCRdb to the early 2020s). Its frequency places this clonotype as medium-sized (0.01 to 0.1%); no count is recorded. This clone's antigen is unknown. The germline V gene (reference sequence) supplies CDR1 DFQATT and CDR2 SNEGSKA. Including the terminal cysteine and phenylalanine, the CDR3 comprises 16 residues. The nucleotide record is missing. These reads were obtained on an Illumina MiSeq. The reads underwent TCRdb reprocessing, giving one record for each CDR3 protein sequence and no DNA. The sample's records list 7,000 to 9,500 distinct CDR3 sequences. The ten biggest clones cover approximately 5.8% of the sample.

The sequence derives from a human donor. This table probably holds off-target reads from a library built for another chain. The specimen sequenced was either unsorted cells or a sorted T cell fraction (not recorded which). In this chain, TRBV20-1 is recombined with TRBJ2-3; TCRdb picks TRBD2, but there is no DNA to check that call. CDR3 protein: CSAMKAGTSLTDTQYF.